This is a list of T cell receptor beta chains from one sample in a study of shared clonotypes between healthy human individuals. Measured with immunoSEQ multiplex PCR; TCRdb has only the in-frame clones, and not every one. The profile shows some 1.1 million clones, 60% to 85% of them singletons. Sequenced sample: memory CD4+ T cells from PBMCs. The receptors here all came from a man between 18 and 29 years old in good health. Some clones in this sample may be carry-over from other donors' samples. Each CDR3 is given with its conserved first and last residue. D genes are given only for firm matches. Not all rows give a size; the values are once, few, many and, for expanded clones, a class.

j_gene: TRBJ2-7
abundance: .
v_gene: TRBV30
d_gene: .
CDR3nt: TGTGCCTGGAGACGGACAGCCTACTACGAGCAGTACTTC
CDR3aa: CAWRRTAYYEQYF

j_gene: TRBJ1-5
abundance: few
v_gene: TRBV19
d_gene: TRBD1
CDR3nt: TGTGCCAGTAGTACCGGGACAGGCCATCAGCCCCAGCATTTT
CDR3aa: CASSTGTGHQPQHF

j_gene: TRBJ1-2
abundance: few
v_gene: TRBV7-5
d_gene: .
CDR3nt: TGTGTCAGAAGCCACAAGACAAGGGCTGGCTACACCTTC
CDR3aa: CVRSHKTRAGYTF

j_gene: TRBJ2-1
abundance: few
v_gene: TRBV11-2
d_gene: .
CDR3nt: TGTGCCAGCAGCTTAGGCTACAACAATGAGCAGTTCTTC
CDR3aa: CASSLGYNNEQFF

j_gene: TRBJ1-1
abundance: many
v_gene: TRBV2
d_gene: .
CDR3nt: TGTGCCAGCAAGACGGATCAGAACACTGAAGCTTTCTTT
CDR3aa: CASKTDQNTEAFF

j_gene: TRBJ1-1
abundance: few
v_gene: TRBV7-9
d_gene: .
CDR3nt: TGTGCCAGCAGCACCAGAACTGAAGCTTTCTTT
CDR3aa: CASSTRTEAFF

j_gene: TRBJ1-1
abundance: .
v_gene: TRBV18
d_gene: TRBD1
CDR3nt: TGTGCCAGCTCACCACCGGGGACAGGGGGTAGGAACACTGAAGCTTTCTTT
CDR3aa: CASSPPGTGGRNTEAFF

j_gene: TRBJ2-3
abundance: .
v_gene: TRBV7-8
d_gene: .
CDR3nt: TGTGCCAGCAGATCAGACCGGGACACAGATACGCAGTATTTT
CDR3aa: CASRSDRDTDTQYF

j_gene: TRBJ2-1
abundance: once
v_gene: TRBV11-3
d_gene: TRBD2
CDR3nt: TGTGCCAGCAGCTTTGGACTAGCGGGTGCAAACAATGAGCAGTTCTTC
CDR3aa: CASSFGLAGANNEQFF

j_gene: TRBJ1-1
abundance: .
v_gene: TRBV19
d_gene: .
CDR3nt: TGTGCCAGTAGTGTCGGAGGGGCCGAGAACACTGAAGCTTTCTTT
CDR3aa: CASSVGGAENTEAFF

j_gene: TRBJ2-1
abundance: .
v_gene: TRBV11-2
d_gene: .
CDR3nt: TGTGCCAGCAGCTTAGATCGCCCCCGCGGGAATGAGCAGTTCTTC
CDR3aa: CASSLDRPRGNEQFF

j_gene: TRBJ2-5
abundance: .
v_gene: TRBV5-1
d_gene: .
CDR3nt: TGCGCCAGCAGCCTGTTTGTGTCAGACATCCAAGAGACCCAGTACTTC
CDR3aa: CASSLFVSDIQETQYF

j_gene: TRBJ2-1
abundance: .
v_gene: TRBV5-1
d_gene: .
CDR3nt: TGCGCCAGCAGCTTGGACGGGGCCAGCTCCTACAATGAGCAGTTCTTC
CDR3aa: CASSLDGASSYNEQFF

j_gene: TRBJ2-5
abundance: .
v_gene: TRBV28
d_gene: TRBD1
CDR3nt: TGTGCCAGCAGTTTAAGGGCAGGGGGCGCGGAGACCCAGTACTTC
CDR3aa: CASSLRAGGAETQYF

j_gene: TRBJ2-3
abundance: many
v_gene: TRBV28
d_gene: .
CDR3nt: TGTGCCAGCGTCATCGGGGGCACAGATACGCAGTATTTT
CDR3aa: CASVIGGTDTQYF

j_gene: TRBJ1-6
abundance: .
v_gene: TRBV30
d_gene: .
CDR3nt: TGTGCACTAACAAAAGGAGTTATACCCCTCCACTTT
CDR3aa: CALTKGVIPLHF

j_gene: TRBJ1-1
abundance: .
v_gene: TRBV28
d_gene: .
CDR3nt: TGTGCCAGCAGTAGAAGGTCCAACACTGAAGCTTTCTTT
CDR3aa: CASSRRSNTEAFF

j_gene: TRBJ2-3
abundance: .
v_gene: TRBV19
d_gene: TRBD2
CDR3nt: TGTGCCAGTAGTTTCCTAGCGGGAGTCACAGATACGCAGTATTTT
CDR3aa: CASSFLAGVTDTQYF

j_gene: TRBJ2-7
abundance: few
v_gene: TRBV2
d_gene: .
CDR3nt: TGTGCCAGCAGTGAAGGGGGCAGCTACGAGCAGTACTTC
CDR3aa: CASSEGGSYEQYF

j_gene: TRBJ2-4
abundance: few
v_gene: TRBV4-1
d_gene: TRBD2
CDR3nt: TGCGCCAGCAGCCAACCACTAGCGGACGGTAAAAACATTCAGTACTTC
CDR3aa: CASSQPLADGKNIQYF

j_gene: TRBJ2-2
abundance: many
v_gene: TRBV5-5
d_gene: .
CDR3nt: TGTGCCAGCACCCTGGGACTTTCGGTAGGCACCGGGGAGCTGTTTTTT
CDR3aa: CASTLGLSVGTGELFF

j_gene: TRBJ1-5
abundance: .
v_gene: TRBV4-1
d_gene: .
CDR3nt: TGCGCCAGCAGCCAAGATTCGGCAGGGGTCAATCAGCCCCAGCATTTT
CDR3aa: CASSQDSAGVNQPQHF

j_gene: TRBJ1-1
abundance: few
v_gene: TRBV6-5
d_gene: .
CDR3nt: TGTGCCAGCAGTTACTCCGGTTCAGCTGAAGCTTTCTTT
CDR3aa: CASSYSGSAEAFF

j_gene: TRBJ2-7
abundance: few
v_gene: TRBV30
d_gene: TRBD2
CDR3nt: TGTGCCTGGAGTAAAAAAGCGGGAGTGGGCGAGCAGTACTTC
CDR3aa: CAWSKKAGVGEQYF

j_gene: TRBJ2-1
abundance: .
v_gene: TRBV28
d_gene: TRBD2
CDR3nt: TGTGCCAGCAGTGCGGGGGGACTTTCTTACAATGAGCAGTTCTTC
CDR3aa: CASSAGGLSYNEQFF

j_gene: TRBJ1-4
abundance: .
v_gene: TRBV5-5
d_gene: .
CDR3nt: TGTGCCAGCAGCTTCAGGTGGGCTAATGAAAAACTGTTTTTT
CDR3aa: CASSFRWANEKLFF

j_gene: TRBJ1-3
abundance: .
v_gene: TRBV5-1
d_gene: .
CDR3nt: TGCGCCAGCAGCTTGAGCCCAAGCCCTTCGACGGGAAACACCATATATTTT
CDR3aa: CASSLSPSPSTGNTIYF

j_gene: TRBJ2-7
abundance: .
v_gene: TRBV7-2
d_gene: TRBD2
CDR3nt: TGTGCCAGCAGCATCGGACTAGACGGCGAGCAGTACTTC
CDR3aa: CASSIGLDGEQYF

j_gene: TRBJ1-2
abundance: once
v_gene: TRBV5-4
d_gene: TRBD1
CDR3nt: TGTGCCAGCAGCTTGGCCAGTGGACAGGGAAACGGCTACACCTTC
CDR3aa: CASSLASGQGNGYTF

j_gene: TRBJ2-7
abundance: .
v_gene: TRBV4-3
d_gene: .
CDR3nt: TGCGCCAGCAGCCAAGGTTGGGGAGTTATCTACGAGCAGTACTTC
CDR3aa: CASSQGWGVIYEQYF

j_gene: TRBJ2-5
abundance: .
v_gene: TRBV7-2
d_gene: .
CDR3nt: TGTGCCAGCAGCTCGGGGCGGGGGCTCTTCGCAGAGACCCAGTACTTC
CDR3aa: CASSSGRGLFAETQYF

j_gene: TRBJ1-1
abundance: few
v_gene: TRBV18
d_gene: .
CDR3nt: TGTGCCAGCTCTCCTACACTGAACACTGAAGCTTTCTTT
CDR3aa: CASSPTLNTEAFF

j_gene: TRBJ2-5
abundance: .
v_gene: TRBV9
d_gene: TRBD2
CDR3nt: TGTGCCAGCAGCGCAGGGCCCGGGACTAGCGGGAGCAAAGAGACCCAGTACTTC
CDR3aa: CASSAGPGTSGSKETQYF

j_gene: TRBJ1-1
abundance: .
v_gene: TRBV7-3
d_gene: .
CDR3nt: TGTGCCAGCAGCTTAACTTCGAACACTGAAGCTTTCTTT
CDR3aa: CASSLTSNTEAFF

j_gene: TRBJ2-1
abundance: many
v_gene: TRBV4-2
d_gene: TRBD2
CDR3nt: TGTGCCAGCAGCCAAGAGGCCCAGCGGGGTCACAATGAGCAGTTCTTC
CDR3aa: CASSQEAQRGHNEQFF

j_gene: TRBJ1-2
abundance: .
v_gene: TRBV5-5
d_gene: .
CDR3nt: TGTGCCAGCAGCTTGGCAACGATGGGTGAATATGGCTACACCTTC
CDR3aa: CASSLATMGEYGYTF

j_gene: TRBJ2-1
abundance: .
v_gene: TRBV29-1
d_gene: .
CDR3nt: TGCAGCGTTGTGGGGGAGCTAGGCCCTGGGGATGAGCAGTTCTTC
CDR3aa: CSVVGELGPGDEQFF

j_gene: TRBJ1-1
abundance: few
v_gene: TRBV27
d_gene: .
CDR3nt: TGTGCCAGCAGTTTATACCGGAACACTGAAGCTTTCTTT
CDR3aa: CASSLYRNTEAFF

j_gene: TRBJ2-7
abundance: .
v_gene: TRBV7-2
d_gene: TRBD2
CDR3nt: TGTGCCAGCAGCTTGTGGCGGGAGATGACCTACGAGCAGTACTTC
CDR3aa: CASSLWREMTYEQYF

j_gene: TRBJ2-5
abundance: once
v_gene: TRBV27
d_gene: TRBD1
CDR3nt: TGTGCCAGCAGTGCCTCAGGGGGCATCGAGACCCAGTACTTC
CDR3aa: CASSASGGIETQYF

j_gene: TRBJ2-1
abundance: .
v_gene: TRBV7-6
d_gene: TRBD2
CDR3nt: TGTGCCAGCAGCTTAAGGGGACTAGCGGGAACAGTTGAGCAGTTCTTC
CDR3aa: CASSLRGLAGTVEQFF

j_gene: TRBJ1-4
abundance: once
v_gene: TRBV11-2
d_gene: .
CDR3nt: TGTGCCAGCAGCCCGAACCGGCAGAACCTCGAAAAACTGTTTTTT
CDR3aa: CASSPNRQNLEKLFF

j_gene: TRBJ1-4
abundance: .
v_gene: TRBV5-1
d_gene: TRBD1
CDR3nt: TGCGCCAGCAGCAAGACAGGGGGCACTAATGAAAAACTGTTTTTT
CDR3aa: CASSKTGGTNEKLFF

j_gene: TRBJ1-5
abundance: .
v_gene: TRBV5-1
d_gene: .
CDR3nt: TGCGCCAGCAGCTTGTCTGTCGATCAGCCCCAGCATTTT
CDR3aa: CASSLSVDQPQHF

j_gene: TRBJ2-5
abundance: .
v_gene: TRBV7-2
d_gene: TRBD1
CDR3nt: TGTGCCAGCAGCTTTACGCGAAGGCAGGGGGTCGGGGAGACCCAGTACTTC
CDR3aa: CASSFTRRQGVGETQYF

j_gene: TRBJ1-2
abundance: few
v_gene: TRBV19
d_gene: .
CDR3nt: TGTGCCAGCCCCTGGGGGGGAGGCTACACCTTC
CDR3aa: CASPWGGGYTF

j_gene: TRBJ1-6
abundance: once
v_gene: TRBV28
d_gene: .
CDR3nt: TGTGCCACCAAGAGCTCCTATAATTCACCCCTCCACTTT
CDR3aa: CATKSSYNSPLHF

j_gene: TRBJ2-5
abundance: .
v_gene: TRBV6-6
d_gene: .
CDR3nt: TGTGCCAGCAGTTCCCCCTCGACCCAGTACTTC
CDR3aa: CASSSPSTQYF

j_gene: TRBJ2-7
abundance: many
v_gene: TRBV10-2
d_gene: TRBD1
CDR3nt: TGCGCCAGCAGTAGTCGGGACAGGGGCAGCTACGAGCAGTACTTC
CDR3aa: CASSSRDRGSYEQYF